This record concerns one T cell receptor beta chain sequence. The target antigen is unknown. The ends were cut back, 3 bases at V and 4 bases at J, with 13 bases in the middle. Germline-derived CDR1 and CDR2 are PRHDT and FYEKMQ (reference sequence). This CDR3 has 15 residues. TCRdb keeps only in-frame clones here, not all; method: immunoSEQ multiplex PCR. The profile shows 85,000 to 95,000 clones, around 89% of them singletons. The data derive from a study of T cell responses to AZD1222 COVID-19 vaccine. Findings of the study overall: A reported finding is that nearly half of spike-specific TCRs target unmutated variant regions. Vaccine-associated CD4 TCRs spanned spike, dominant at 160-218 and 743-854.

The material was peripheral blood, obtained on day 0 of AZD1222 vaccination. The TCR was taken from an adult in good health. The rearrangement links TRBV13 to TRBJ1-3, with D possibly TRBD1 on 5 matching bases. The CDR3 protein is CASSFRGTGGNTIYF. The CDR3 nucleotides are TGTGCCAGCAGCTTTAGGGGCACGGGGGGAAACACCATATATTTT.